This T cell receptor (beta chain) comes out of a study of response to subunit inactivated influenza vaccine (dated by TCRdb to 2016 to 2018). Broadly, across the study: To follow how T cells responded to a trivalent subunit inactivated influenza vaccine, the researchers relied on deep quantitative profiling of the T cell receptor repertoire.

Results and caveats for the whole study, not just this receptor: It was suggested by the authors that each seasonal influenza vaccination may recruit only a limited number of new T cells.

Library construction relied on RT-PCR. This sample was sequenced with an Illumina HiSeq 2500. TCRdb reanalyzed the raw reads on its own, using fastp at Q25 for trimming and MiXCR for clone calling, and kept in-frame beta chains. Each CDR3 protein gets just one entry, which takes the most common genes and DNA from the rows behind it. For this sample there are 490,000 or so distinct CDR3 sequences; 7.6% appear just once. The ten largest clones take up approximately 13% of the sample. This clonotype has ten or more counts. The specificity of this receptor is unknown. No much larger clonotype is one base removed from it; base qualities were not supplied. Based on the germline V gene, the CDR1 and CDR2 sequences are LGHNA and YNFKEQ. Trimming takes 0 bases from V and 6 bases from J, and the germline ends sit 15 bases apart. Measured from the cysteine to the phenylalanine, the CDR3 is 16 residues long. Just the 48-base CDR3 DNA is kept, in frame starting at base 1.

The rearranged segments are TRBV4-2 and TRBJ2-1; the D segment could be TRBD2, given 5 matching bases. This clonotype originated in a man aged 50 to 69 who received an inactivated influenza vaccine. Donor details come from another sample of the same person, matched by shared clones. This sample comprised PBMCs from blood, obtained roughly 24 months after vaccination. The DNA sequence is TGTGCCAGCAGCCAAGAGAGGGTCAGTCCCGTCAATGAGCAGTTCTTC. Its protein is CASSQERVSPVNEQFF.